A single T cell receptor (beta chain) is shown here with its context. Its antigen remains unknown. This sample is drawn from a study of cytomegalovirus exposure and HLA in healthy donors. Points from the study as a whole: In vitro data verified a few CMV-associated chains as specific for CMV antigens. Reports described diagnosis of cytomegalovirus status by the classifier as highly specific and sensitive.

The assay was immunoSEQ multiplex PCR, and TCRdb's table has in-frame clones only and misses some. The table lists roughly 130,000 clones, 88% of them singletons. An approximately 120-subject validation cohort, separate from the 666-subject first cohort, supplied the donors. The CDR3 is 18 residues long. CDR1 and CDR2 (germline): SNHLY, FYNNEI. The V segment lost 7 bases and the J segment 4 bases; nucleotides outside the gene matches: 19. This clonotype was sampled from a man aged 25-45 years in good health and CMV-seronegative. Sequencing was done on a sample of PBMCs. The chain employs TRBV2 and TRBJ1-1, with 9 bases matching TRBD1. The CDR3 sequence is CASINLVGDRGMSTEAFF. Written as DNA, the CDR3 is TGTGCCAGCATTAATTTGGTCGGCGACAGGGGGATGTCCACTGAAGCTTTCTTT.